These 13 T cell receptor beta chains share one sample of origin, sequenced in a study of PD-1 blockade in mismatch repair-deficient tumors (dated by TCRdb to the late 2010s). Library preparation used the immunoSEQ multiplex PCR assay. The clones in this table, taken by TCRdb from immuneACCESS, are in-frame only. Not every clone is retained; where verified, under half of the shortfall comes from an unresolved V gene, and the cause of the rest is unknown. Across this sample there are roughly 130,000 clones, with around nine tenths seen only once. The ten largest clonotypes hold about 10% of the sample. The sample here was peripheral blood, taken approximately 73 weeks after starting pembrolizumab. Receptor source: an adult with mismatch repair-deficient cancer.

The chain couples TRBV9 to TRBJ2-4, with D perhaps assigned TRBD1 or TRBD2 (6 bases each). The germline CDR1 and CDR2 sequences are SGDLS and YYNGEE. With 0 bases removed from V and 8 bases from J, the gap between germline ends came to 24 bases. This CDR3 contains 18 residues. This CDR3 is CASSVGQRGDSGAYIQYF. DNA for the CDR3: TGTGCCAGCAGCGTAGGACAGAGGGGGGACTCGGGCGCTTACATTCAGTACTTC.

The gene calls are TRBV28 and TRBJ2-3; 9 nucleotides match TRBD2. Germline V gene sequence: CDR1 MDHEN, CDR2 SYDVKM. V lost 6 bases to trimming and J lost 3 bases; unmatched junction nucleotides: 7. The length of the CDR3 is 15 residues. CDR3 sequence reads: CASRPPGLATDTQYF. The CDR3, as DNA: TGTGCCAGCAGACCACCCGGACTAGCGACAGATACGCAGTATTTT.

This chain joins TRBV6-6 and TRBJ1-1; TRBD1 might be the D (6 bases). This CDR3 is built from 16 residues. The V gene's germline CDR1 is MNHNY and CDR2 SVGAGI (reference sequence). Deletions cut 0 bases from V and 4 bases from J, with 15 bases between. CDR3: CASSYSTGTMGTEAFF. The CDR3 DNA follows: TGTGCCAGCAGTTACTCCACAGGGACCATGGGCACTGAAGCTTTCTTT.

V and J are TRBV7-9 and TRBJ2-1; no firm D call. Trimming cost V 4 bases and J 0 bases, with 13 bases left between them. Germline V CDR1 and CDR2: SEHNR, FQNEAQ (reference sequence). The CDR3 spans 16 residues. The CDR3 sequence: CASSSTSRSSYNEQFF. The CDR3 region has the DNA TGTGCCAGCAGCTCAACCTCTAGGTCCTCCTACAATGAGCAGTTCTTC.

This clone was counted a few times. The rearrangement uses TRBV28 and TRBJ1-5; D ambiguous. This CDR3 has 12 amino acids. The V gene's germline CDR1 is MDHEN and CDR2 SYDVKM. V was pared by 5 bases and J by 11 bases, with 13 bases between. CDR3 amino acids: CASSPLAGAQHF. Here the CDR3 DNA reads TGTGCCAGCAGTCCCTTAGCTGGGGCCCAGCATTTT.

The rearrangement links TRBV6-5 to TRBJ2-7, with D unresolved. There are 14 residues in the CDR3. Looked up from germline, CDR1 is MNHEY and CDR2 is SVGAGI. The V and J ends lost 0 bases and 3 bases respectively, with 9 bases between them. The CDR3 DNA is TGTGCCAGCAGTTACTCTCCAGATTTCTACGAGCAGTACTTC. Translation: CASSYSPDFYEQYF.

This clone was counted a single time. This chain connects TRBV29-1 to TRBJ1-3; D gene uncertain. The CDR3 runs 12 residues. V was pared by 3 bases and J by 4 bases, with 7 bases between. Per the germline V gene, CDR1 is SQVTM and CDR2 is ANQGSEA. CDR3 residues: CSVDLGGNTIYF. CDR3 DNA sequence: TGCAGCGTTGATCTGGGGGGAAACACCATATATTTT.

J is TRBJ2-3 and V is TRBV28; D remains ambiguous. V gave up 2 bases and J gave up 2 bases, with 5 bases separating them. In germline, CDR1 is MDHEN, CDR2 SYDVKM. The CDR3 is 13 amino acids. The DNA for the CDR3 is TGTGCCAGCAGTTTAATCTCCACAGATACGCAGTATTTT. This gives the protein CASSLISTDTQYF.

The rearrangement joins TRBV2 to TRBJ2-1, with 10 bases matching TRBD2. Germline CDR1 is SNHLY and CDR2 is FYNNEI. The J segment lost 7 bases and the V segment lost 10 bases, leaving 10 bases of the junction unmatched. The CDR3 extends over 14 amino acids. CDR3 amino acids: CATQSGRVGNEQFF. In DNA form, the CDR3 reads TGTGCCACCCAAAGCGGGAGGGTAGGGAATGAGCAGTTCTTC.

On this clone itself: Other DNA variants within this sample encode the same CDR3. This chain uses TRBV12-5 with TRBJ2-2; weak D call: TRBD1 (5 bases). Trimming stripped 1 base from V and 6 bases from J, with 6 bases between. Germline CDR1 reads LGHNT; CDR2 reads FRNRAP. The CDR3 totals 13 residues. CDR3 loop: CASGLEQAGELFF. The CDR3 region has the DNA TGTGCTAGTGGTTTGGAACAGGCCGGGGAGCTGTTTTTT.

This clone was counted only a few times. This sample also contains other DNA sequences that code for the same CDR3. The CDR3, as DNA: TGTGCCAGCAGTTATAGGTACGAGCAGTACTTC. It translates to CASSYRYEQYF. V is TRBV6-6 and J is TRBJ2-7; D remains unclear. The germline CDR1 and CDR2 sequences are MNHNY and SVGAGI (reference sequence). This CDR3 is 11 amino acids long. Trimming left V 3 bases short and J 4 bases short, with 4 bases between.

The chain is built from TRBV27 and TRBJ2-5; tentatively, D is TRBD2 (5 bases). The CDR3 totals 13 residues. Trimming left V 6 bases short and J 4 bases short, with 12 bases between. Germline lookup yields CDR1 MNHEY and CDR2 SMNVEV (reference sequence). CDR3 region: CASSHKAGETQYF. The CDR3 DNA reads as TGTGCCAGCAGCCATAAGGCGGGAGAGACCCAGTACTTC.

V gene TRBV6-5 combines with J gene TRBJ2-1, with TRBD1 matching 7 bases. Per the germline V gene, CDR1 is MNHEY and CDR2 is SVGAGI. The V segment lost 6 bases and the J segment 2 bases; nucleotides outside the gene matches: 7. CDR3 length equals 15 residues. CDR3 in DNA: TGTGCCAGCAGGCCGGGACAGAATACCTACAATGAGCAGTTCTTC. The encoded protein is CASRPGQNTYNEQFF.